The rows below give T cell receptor beta chains drawn from one sample of a study of CXCR3-negative and CXCR3-positive naive CD8 T cells. No DNA is given; TCRdb re-called the 5' RACE reads and lists each CDR3 protein once. Recorded for this sample: over 95,000 distinct CDR3 sequences. Material: naive CXCR3+ CD8+ T cells from blood. These receptors all stem from a human donor in good health. Some clones in this sample may be carry-over from other donors' samples. Each CDR3 is given with its conserved first and last residue.

V gene	J gene	CDR3 protein
TRBV5-6	TRBJ2-5	CASSHGIGLGVETQYF
TRBV9	TRBJ2-7	CASSVSLNPREQYF
TRBV12-3/TRBV12-4	TRBJ1-2	CASSFTSGTWFGYTF
TRBV3-1	TRBJ2-7	CASSQEGLAGTSYEQYF
TRBV29-1	TRBJ2-1	CSVEDLVLEGLNYNEQFF
TRBV28	TRBJ2-3	CASTDLYPQYF
TRBV28	TRBJ2-7	CARTGSSGGPYF
TRBV14	TRBJ2-7	CASSPPLAGGWEQYF
TRBV28	TRBJ2-5	CASSLYPESGGQETQYF
TRBV29-1	TRBJ2-1	CSVVSGAQYNEQFF
TRBV4-3	TRBJ1-2	CASTTTPRQGMVDGYTF
TRBV29-1	TRBJ2-7	CSVLGAYEQYF
TRBV3-1	TRBJ1-5	CASSQGSSNQPQHF
TRBV7-6	TRBJ2-7	CASSLASSGLAYEQYF
TRBV29-1	TRBJ2-7	CSAPGPNYEQYF
TRBV7-7	TRBJ2-7	CASSLATRAEQYF
TRBV7-3	TRBJ2-3	CASSHTGGSTDTQYF
TRBV29-1	TRBJ2-7	CSAGWGYEQYF
TRBV27	TRBJ2-2	CASSSPSSGGASNTGELFF
TRBV29-1	TRBJ2-7	CSARLAGLYEQYF
TRBV12-3/TRBV12-4	TRBJ2-3	CATTTELAGEGGASTDTQYF
TRBV28	TRBJ2-5	CASSDTDRAYQETQYF
TRBV29-1	TRBJ2-1	CSVDVPSGLDNEQFF
TRBV6-5	TRBJ1-4	CASSPTTWGGEKLFF
TRBV20-1	TRBJ2-6	CSASRLSGESGANVLTF
TRBV29-1	TRBJ2-1	CSVEMPAYPEQFF
TRBV7-6	TRBJ1-2	CASSLGQGDGYTF
TRBV6-2/TRBV6-3	TRBJ1-4	CASSYEKRSPLNEKLFF
TRBV12-3/TRBV12-4	TRBJ2-1	CASSPAGTGFWSEQFF
TRBV7-2	TRBJ2-3	CASSWGVWDTQYF
TRBV12-3/TRBV12-4	TRBJ1-1	CASIGGGNTEAFF
TRBV7-2	TRBJ2-7	CASSLWDEGYYEQYF
TRBV7-3	TRBJ2-3	CASSPGLADTQYF
TRBV29-1	TRBJ1-1	CSGGDRRTLTEAFF
TRBV7-9	TRBJ2-7	CASIQTAGAPVGEQYF
TRBV29-1	TRBJ2-5	CSVSGLAGEETQYF
TRBV28	TRBJ2-1	CASTLGQEQFF